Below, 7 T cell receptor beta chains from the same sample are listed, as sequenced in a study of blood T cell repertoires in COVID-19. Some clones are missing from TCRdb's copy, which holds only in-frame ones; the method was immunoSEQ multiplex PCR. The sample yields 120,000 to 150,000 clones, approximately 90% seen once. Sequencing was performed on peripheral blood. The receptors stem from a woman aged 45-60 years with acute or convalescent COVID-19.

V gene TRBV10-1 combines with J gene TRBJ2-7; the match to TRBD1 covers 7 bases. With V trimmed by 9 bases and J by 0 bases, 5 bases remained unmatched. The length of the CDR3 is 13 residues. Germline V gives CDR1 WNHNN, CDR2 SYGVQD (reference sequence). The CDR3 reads CARWDSSSYEQYF. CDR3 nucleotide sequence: TGCGCCAGGTGGGACAGTAGCTCCTACGAGCAGTACTTC.

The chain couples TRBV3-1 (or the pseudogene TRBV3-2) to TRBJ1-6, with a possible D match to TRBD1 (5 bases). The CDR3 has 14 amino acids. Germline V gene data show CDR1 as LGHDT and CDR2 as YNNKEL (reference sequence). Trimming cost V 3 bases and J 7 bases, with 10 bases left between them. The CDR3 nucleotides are TGTGCCAGCAGCCACAGGGATCGGAATTCACCCCTCCACTTT. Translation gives CASSHRDRNSPLHF.

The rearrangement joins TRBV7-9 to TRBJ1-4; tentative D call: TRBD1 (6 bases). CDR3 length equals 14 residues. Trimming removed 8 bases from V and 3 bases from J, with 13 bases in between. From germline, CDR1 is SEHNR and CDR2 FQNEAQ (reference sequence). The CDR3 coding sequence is TGTGCCAGCGGGAGGGGGGTTGCTAATGAAAAACTGTTTTTT. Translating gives CASGRGVANEKLFF.

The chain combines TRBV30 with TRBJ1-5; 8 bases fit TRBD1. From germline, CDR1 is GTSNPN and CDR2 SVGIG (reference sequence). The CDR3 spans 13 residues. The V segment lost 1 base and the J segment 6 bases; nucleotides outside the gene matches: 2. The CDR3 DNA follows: TGTGCCTGGAGTGCACAGGGGGGTCAGCCCCAGCATTTT. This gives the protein CAWSAQGGQPQHF.

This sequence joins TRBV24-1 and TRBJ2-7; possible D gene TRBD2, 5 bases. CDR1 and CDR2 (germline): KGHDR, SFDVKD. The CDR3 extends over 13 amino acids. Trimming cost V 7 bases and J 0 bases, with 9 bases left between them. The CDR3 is CATRAGDSYEQYF. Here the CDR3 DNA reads TGTGCCACCAGGGCCGGGGACTCCTACGAGCAGTACTTC.

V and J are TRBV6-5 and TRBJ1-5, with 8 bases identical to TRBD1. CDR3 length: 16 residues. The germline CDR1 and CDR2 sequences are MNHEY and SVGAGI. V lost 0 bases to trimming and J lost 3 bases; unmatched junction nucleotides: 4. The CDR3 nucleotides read TGTGCCAGCAGTTACTCGGCAGGGGGCTACAATCAGCCCCAGCATTTT. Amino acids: CASSYSAGGYNQPQHF.

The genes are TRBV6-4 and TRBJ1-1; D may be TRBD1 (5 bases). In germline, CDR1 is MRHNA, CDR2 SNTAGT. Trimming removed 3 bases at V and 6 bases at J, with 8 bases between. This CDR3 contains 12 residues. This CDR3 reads CASSDGGAEAFF. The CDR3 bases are TGTGCCAGCAGTGATGGGGGGGCTGAAGCTTTCTTT.